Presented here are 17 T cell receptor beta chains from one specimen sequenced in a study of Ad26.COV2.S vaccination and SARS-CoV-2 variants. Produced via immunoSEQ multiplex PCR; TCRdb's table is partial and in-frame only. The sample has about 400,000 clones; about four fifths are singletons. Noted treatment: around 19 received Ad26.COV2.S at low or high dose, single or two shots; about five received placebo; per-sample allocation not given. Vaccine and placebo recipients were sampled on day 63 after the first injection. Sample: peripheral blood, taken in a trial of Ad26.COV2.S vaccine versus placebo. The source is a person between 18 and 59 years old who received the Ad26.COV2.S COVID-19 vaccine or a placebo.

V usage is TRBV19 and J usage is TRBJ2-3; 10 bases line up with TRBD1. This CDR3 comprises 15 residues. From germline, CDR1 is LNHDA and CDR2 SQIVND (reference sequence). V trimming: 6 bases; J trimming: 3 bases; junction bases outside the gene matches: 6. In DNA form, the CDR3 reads TGTGCCAGTAGGGACAGGGGGGCCCCAACAGATACGCAGTATTTT. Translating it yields CASRDRGAPTDTQYF.

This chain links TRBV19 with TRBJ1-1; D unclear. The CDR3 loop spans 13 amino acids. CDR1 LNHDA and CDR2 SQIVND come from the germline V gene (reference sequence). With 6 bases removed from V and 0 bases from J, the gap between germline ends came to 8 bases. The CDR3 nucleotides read TGTGCCAGTAGCCACCACATGAACACTGAAGCTTTCTTT. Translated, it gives CASSHHMNTEAFF.

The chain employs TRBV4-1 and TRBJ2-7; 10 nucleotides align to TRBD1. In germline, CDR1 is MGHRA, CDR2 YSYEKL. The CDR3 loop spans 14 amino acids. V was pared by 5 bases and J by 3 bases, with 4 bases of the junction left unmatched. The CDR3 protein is CASSARDRGYEQYF. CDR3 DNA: TGCGCCAGCAGCGCCCGGGACAGGGGCTACGAGCAGTACTTC.

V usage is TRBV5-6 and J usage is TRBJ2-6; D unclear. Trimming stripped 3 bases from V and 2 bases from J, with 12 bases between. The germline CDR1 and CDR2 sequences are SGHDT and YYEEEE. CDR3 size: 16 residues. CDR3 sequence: CASSSLGNTGANVLTF. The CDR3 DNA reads TGTGCCAGCAGCTCCCTAGGGAACACTGGGGCCAACGTCCTGACTTTC.

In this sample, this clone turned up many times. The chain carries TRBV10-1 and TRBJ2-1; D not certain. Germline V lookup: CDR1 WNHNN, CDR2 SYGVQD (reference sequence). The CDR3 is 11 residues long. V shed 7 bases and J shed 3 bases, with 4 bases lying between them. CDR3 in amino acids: CASKGYNEQFF. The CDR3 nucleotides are TGCGCCAGCAAAGGCTACAATGAGCAGTTCTTC.

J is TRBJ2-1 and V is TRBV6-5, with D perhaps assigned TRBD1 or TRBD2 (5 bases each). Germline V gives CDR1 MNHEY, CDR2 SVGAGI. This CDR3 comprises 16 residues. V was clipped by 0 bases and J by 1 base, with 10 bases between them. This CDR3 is CASSYSGPQSYNEQFF. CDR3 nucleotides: TGTGCCAGCAGTTACTCGGGACCCCAGTCCTACAATGAGCAGTTCTTC.

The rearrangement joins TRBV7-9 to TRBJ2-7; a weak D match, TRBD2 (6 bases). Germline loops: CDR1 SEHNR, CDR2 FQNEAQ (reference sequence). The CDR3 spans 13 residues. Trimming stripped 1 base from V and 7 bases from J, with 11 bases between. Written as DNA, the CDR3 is TGTGCCAGCAGCTTAGGAAGTGGGAGGGAGCAGTACTTC. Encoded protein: CASSLGSGREQYF.

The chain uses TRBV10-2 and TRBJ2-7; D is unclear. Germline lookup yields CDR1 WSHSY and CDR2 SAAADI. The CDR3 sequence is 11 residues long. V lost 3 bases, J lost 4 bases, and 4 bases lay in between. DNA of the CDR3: TGCGCCAGCAGTGACCGATACGAGCAGTACTTC. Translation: CASSDRYEQYF.

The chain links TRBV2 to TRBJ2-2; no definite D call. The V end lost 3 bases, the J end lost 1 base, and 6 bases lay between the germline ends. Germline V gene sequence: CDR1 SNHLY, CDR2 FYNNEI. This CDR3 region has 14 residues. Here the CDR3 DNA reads TGTGCCAGCAGTGACACAGAGAACACCGGGGAGCTGTTTTTT. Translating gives CASSDTENTGELFF.

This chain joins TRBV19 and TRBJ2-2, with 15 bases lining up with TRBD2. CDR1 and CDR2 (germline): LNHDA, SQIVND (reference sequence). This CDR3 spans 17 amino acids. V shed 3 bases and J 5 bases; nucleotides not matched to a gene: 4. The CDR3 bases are TGTGCCAGTAGTATTATGGGACTAGCGGGAGGAACCGGGGAGCTGTTTTTT. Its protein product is CASSIMGLAGGTGELFF.

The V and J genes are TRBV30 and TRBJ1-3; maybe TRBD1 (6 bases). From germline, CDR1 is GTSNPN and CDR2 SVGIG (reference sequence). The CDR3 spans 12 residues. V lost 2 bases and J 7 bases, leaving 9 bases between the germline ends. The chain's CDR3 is CAWSFQGNTIYF. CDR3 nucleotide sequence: TGTGCCTGGAGTTTTCAGGGGAACACCATATATTTT.

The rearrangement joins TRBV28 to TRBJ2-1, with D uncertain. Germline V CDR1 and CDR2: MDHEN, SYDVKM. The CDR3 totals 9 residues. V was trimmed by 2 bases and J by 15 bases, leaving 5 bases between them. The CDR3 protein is CASSLKSFF. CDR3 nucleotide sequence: TGTGCCAGCAGTTTAAAGTCGTTCTTC.

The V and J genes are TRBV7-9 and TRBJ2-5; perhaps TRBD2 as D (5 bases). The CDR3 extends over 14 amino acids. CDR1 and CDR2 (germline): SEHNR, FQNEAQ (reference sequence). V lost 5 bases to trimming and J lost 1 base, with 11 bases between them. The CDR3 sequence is CASSPSSGQETQYF. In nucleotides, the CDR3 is TGTGCCAGCAGCCCTTCGAGCGGCCAAGAGACCCAGTACTTC.

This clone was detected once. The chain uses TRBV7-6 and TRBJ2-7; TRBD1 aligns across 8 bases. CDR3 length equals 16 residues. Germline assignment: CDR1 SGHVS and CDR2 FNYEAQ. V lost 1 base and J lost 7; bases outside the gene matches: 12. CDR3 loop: CASSLGAGGPTEEQYF. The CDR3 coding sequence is TGTGCCAGCAGCTTAGGGGCAGGGGGCCCAACGGAGGAGCAGTACTTC.

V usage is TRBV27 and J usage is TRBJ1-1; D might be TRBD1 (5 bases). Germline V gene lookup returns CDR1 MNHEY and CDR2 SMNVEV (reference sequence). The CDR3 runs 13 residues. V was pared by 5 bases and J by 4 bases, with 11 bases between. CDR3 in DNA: TGTGCCAGCAGTCCCAGGGTCCCCACTGAAGCTTTCTTT. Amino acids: CASSPRVPTEAFF.

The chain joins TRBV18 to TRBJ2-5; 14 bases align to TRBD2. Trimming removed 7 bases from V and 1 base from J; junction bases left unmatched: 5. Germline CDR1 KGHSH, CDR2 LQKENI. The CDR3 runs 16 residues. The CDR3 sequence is CASFLGLAGGQETQYF. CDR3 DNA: TGTGCCAGCTTCCTAGGACTAGCGGGGGGCCAAGAGACCCAGTACTTC.

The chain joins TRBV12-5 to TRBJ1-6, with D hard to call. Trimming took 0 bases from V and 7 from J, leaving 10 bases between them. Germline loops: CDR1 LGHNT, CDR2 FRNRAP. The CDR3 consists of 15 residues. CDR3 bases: TGTGCTAGTGGTTTGGTCTCTGCGGGGAATTCACCCCTCCACTTT. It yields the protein CASGLVSAGNSPLHF. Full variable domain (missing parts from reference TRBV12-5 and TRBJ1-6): DARVTQTPRHKVTEMGQEVTMRCQPILGHNTVFWYRQTMMQGLELLAYFRNRAPLDDSGMPKDRFSAEMPDATLATLKIQPSEPRDSAVYFCASGLVSAGNSPLHFGNGTRLTVT.